One and the same sample provided the 30 T cell receptor beta chains below, sequenced in a study of early stage breast cancer tumors. This table comes from immunoSEQ multiplex PCR, and its TCRdb copy is limited to in-frame clones, with some not included. The sample contains approximately 30,000 clones, roughly 50% of which appear only once. What was sequenced was breast tumor tissue. Every receptor here comes from a person aged 50-59 years with breast cancer.

This clone was picked up one time. V gene TRBV30 combines with J gene TRBJ1-1, with TRBD1 as a possible D gene (5 bases). The ends were cut back, 0 bases at V and 3 bases at J, with 11 bases in the middle. The CDR3 runs 14 residues. The V gene's germline CDR1 is GTSNPN and CDR2 SVGIG (reference sequence). In nucleotides, the CDR3 is TGTGCCTGGAGTGTACAGGAGGTTTACACTGAAGCTTTCTTT. Translation gives CAWSVQEVYTEAFF.

The chain combines TRBV5-1 with TRBJ2-3, with D possibly TRBD2 on 6 matching bases. This CDR3 contains 16 residues. V was clipped by 2 bases and J by 0 bases, with 13 bases between them. Per germline, CDR1 SGHRS and CDR2 YFSETQ. Here the CDR3 reads CASSFSGTLSTDTQYF. The CDR3 region has the DNA TGCGCCAGCAGCTTTAGCGGTACCCTCAGCACAGATACGCAGTATTTT. The full variable domain, its missing parts supplied by reference TRBV5-1 and TRBJ2-3, is KAGVTQTPRYLIKTRGQQVTLSCSPISGHRSVSWYQQTPGQGLQFLFEYFSETQRNKGNFPGRFSGRQFSNSRSEMNVSTLELGDSALYLCASSFSGTLSTDTQYFGPGTRLTVL.

The chain combines TRBV6-4 with TRBJ2-3, with D tentatively TRBD2 (6 bases). From germline, CDR1 is MRHNA and CDR2 SNTAGT. Trimming pared 0 bases from V and 1 base from J, leaving 11 bases between. The CDR3 is 16 residues long. The CDR3 is CASSDSGGGGTDTQYF. CDR3 coding DNA: TGTGCCAGCAGTGACTCTGGCGGCGGGGGCACAGATACGCAGTATTTT.

This clone has more than one count but fewer than ten. The chain couples TRBV9 to TRBJ2-3; 8 positions match TRBD2. The V and J ends lost 2 bases and 2 bases, in that order; junction bases with no gene match: 7. Germline V gives CDR1 SGDLS, CDR2 YYNGEE. The CDR3 spans 16 residues. In DNA, the CDR3 is TGTGCCAGCAGCGTTACTAGCGGTGGGTTCACAGATACGCAGTATTTT. Its protein is CASSVTSGGFTDTQYF.

This clone was counted only a few times. The rearrangement joins TRBV11-2 to TRBJ1-1; maybe TRBD1 (6 bases). Trimming removed 2 bases from V and 0 bases from J, with 10 bases in between. Germline V gives CDR1 SGHAT, CDR2 FQNNGV. CDR3 size: 15 residues. CDR3: CASSLTGTMNTEAFF. For the CDR3, the DNA is TGTGCCAGCAGCTTAACAGGGACTATGAACACTGAAGCTTTCTTT. Together with reference TRBV11-2 and TRBJ1-1, the CDR3 gives the full variable domain: EAGVAQSPRYKIIEKRQSVAFWCNPISGHATLYWYQQILGQGPKLLIQFQNNGVVDDSQLPKDRFSAERLKGVDSTLKIQPAKLEDSAVYLCASSLTGTMNTEAFFGQGTRLTVV.

The genes are TRBV29-1 and TRBJ1-3; D is possibly TRBD1 (6 bases). The CDR3 sequence is 14 residues long. CDR1 and CDR2 from the germline V gene are SQVTM and ANQGSEA. V was shortened by 4 bases and J by 4 bases, with 14 bases between the two germline ends. The CDR3 loop reads CSVGVRGLGNTIYF. For the CDR3, the DNA is TGCAGCGTTGGGGTTCGGGGGCTCGGAAACACCATATATTTT.

This chain joins TRBV2 and TRBJ1-5, with a possible D match to TRBD1 (5 bases). The V end was cut by 4 bases, the J end by 2 bases, with 18 bases between. CDR1 is SNHLY, CDR2 FYNNEI, per germline. This CDR3 contains 17 residues. The CDR3 protein is CASSGESRGLGNQPQHF. The CDR3 DNA sequence: TGTGCCAGCAGTGGGGAGAGCCGGGGCTTGGGCAATCAGCCCCAGCATTTT. The whole variable domain, filled in from reference TRBV2 and TRBJ1-5, reads EPEVTQTPSHQVTQMGQEVILRCVPISNHLYFYWYRQILGQKVEFLVSFYNNEISEKSEIFDDQFSVERPDGSNFTLKIRSTKLEDSAMYFCASSGESRGLGNQPQHFGDGTRLSIL.

This chain joins TRBV6-1 and TRBJ2-1; 9 bases line up with TRBD2. The CDR3 totals 14 residues. V trimming: 8 bases; J trimming: 3 bases; junction bases outside the gene matches: 5. Per the germline V gene, CDR1 is MNHNS and CDR2 is SASEGT. CDR3 sequence: CASGGLADYNEQFF. The CDR3 coding sequence is TGTGCCAGCGGGGGACTAGCAGACTACAATGAGCAGTTCTTC.

The V and J genes are TRBV19 and TRBJ2-5; 9 nucleotides match TRBD1. The CDR3 has 15 amino acids. V gave up 3 bases and J gave up 4 bases; unmatched junction bases: 6. The V gene's germline CDR1 is LNHDA and CDR2 SQIVND (reference sequence). The CDR3 spells CASSIDRGSGETQYF. The CDR3 bases are TGTGCCAGTAGTATCGACAGGGGGTCCGGAGAGACCCAGTACTTC.

The V gene is TRBV5-4, the J gene TRBJ2-1; TRBD2 agrees at 9 bases. V was clipped by 4 bases and J by 3 bases; unmatched bases: 5. CDR3 length: 15 amino acids. Germline V gene lookup returns CDR1 SGHNT and CDR2 YYREEE (reference sequence). The CDR3 DNA reads TGTGCCAGCAGCCAAGCGGGAGGTTACTACAATGAGCAGTTCTTC. Its protein product is CASSQAGGYYNEQFF.

This clone showed up just a few times. V is TRBV20-1 and J is TRBJ2-7; the match to TRBD1 covers 8 bases. Trimming at V came to 7 bases and at J to 5 bases, leaving 4 bases not matched to a gene. CDR3 size: 11 residues. CDR1 is DFQATT and CDR2 is SNEGSKA in the germline V gene (reference sequence). CDR3 residues: CSVPGGHEQYF. DNA of the CDR3: TGCAGTGTACCAGGGGGCCACGAGCAGTACTTC.

The chain recombines TRBV29-1 with TRBJ1-2; 8 bases are a match to TRBD1. Per the germline V gene, CDR1 is SQVTM and CDR2 is ANQGSEA. The V segment lost 7 bases and the J segment 4 bases; nucleotides outside the gene matches: 5. The length of the CDR3 is 12 residues. The chain's CDR3 is CSADRAGYGYTF. CDR3 coding DNA: TGCAGCGCGGACAGGGCTGGCTATGGCTACACCTTC.

A few counts support this clone. V and J are TRBV6-5 and TRBJ1-1, with TRBD1 matching 9 bases. This CDR3 spans 15 amino acids. V shed 4 bases and J 5 bases; nucleotides not matched to a gene: 8. Germline CDR1 is MNHEY and CDR2 is SVGAGI. The CDR3 loop reads CASSLGQGFRTEAFF. CDR3 sequence (DNA): TGTGCCAGCAGTTTGGGACAGGGATTTAGGACTGAAGCTTTCTTT.

This clone was counted a single time. The chain combines TRBV5-1 with TRBJ2-3; D gene unclear. The V end was cut by 0 bases, the J end by 0 bases, with 8 bases between. The germline V gene has CDR1 SGHRS and CDR2 YFSETQ. The CDR3 loop spans 15 amino acids. The chain's CDR3 is CASSLGQVSTDTQYF. The CDR3 nucleotides read TGCGCCAGCAGCTTGGGGCAGGTTAGCACAGATACGCAGTATTTT.

The chain recombines TRBV6-6 with TRBJ2-1, with 9 bases lining up with TRBD1. The CDR3 runs to 12 residues. Losses at the gene ends were 6 bases for V and 8 bases for J; bases not matched to a gene: 2. Germline loops: CDR1 MNHNY, CDR2 SVGAGI (reference sequence). The CDR3 reads CASRDRGHEQFF. The CDR3 DNA reads TGTGCCAGCAGGGACAGGGGCCATGAGCAGTTCTTC.

This chain uses TRBV14 with TRBJ2-5; TRBD1 aligns across 9 bases. The CDR3 has 15 amino acids. CDR1 is SGHDN, CDR2 FVKESK, per germline. V lost 3 bases, J lost 1 base, and 3 bases stayed unmatched. This CDR3 reads CASSHGTGFQETQYF. As DNA, the CDR3 is TGTGCCAGCAGCCACGGGACAGGGTTCCAAGAGACCCAGTACTTC.

This clone showed up just a few times. V and J are TRBV6-1 and TRBJ2-5, with a weak D call TRBD1 (7 bases). The germline gives CDR1 MNHNS, CDR2 SASEGT. Trimming cost V 2 bases and J 1 base, with 14 bases left between them. The CDR3 sequence is 16 residues long. The CDR3 is CASSELAGGPQETQYF. The CDR3 nucleotides read TGTGCCAGCAGTGAATTGGCAGGGGGGCCCCAAGAGACCCAGTACTTC.

V gene TRBV18 combines with J gene TRBJ2-2; 12 nucleotides agree with TRBD1. The CDR3 is 16 residues long. Per the germline V gene, CDR1 is KGHSH and CDR2 is LQKENI. Germline trimming cut 4 bases from V and 4 bases from J; bases unmatched to any gene: 4. The CDR3 sequence: CASSRGTGGLTGELFF. The CDR3, as DNA: TGTGCCAGCTCACGGGGGACAGGGGGCCTCACCGGGGAGCTGTTTTTT.

The chain links TRBV18 to TRBJ2-7, with a tentative D call TRBD1 (6 bases). The CDR3 length is 14 residues. V lost 2 bases and J 2 bases, leaving 10 bases between the germline ends. Germline loops: CDR1 KGHSH, CDR2 LQKENI. CDR3 bases: TGTGCCAGCTCACCATCGGGACAAGCCTACGAGCAGTACTTC. Translation gives CASSPSGQAYEQYF.

The chain employs TRBV6-1 and TRBJ2-2; 8 bases map to TRBD1. V was clipped by 8 bases and J by 2 bases; unmatched bases: 4. The CDR3 runs to 14 residues. Germline V gives CDR1 MNHNS, CDR2 SASEGT. CDR3 region: CASGGTGNTGELFF. Written as DNA, the CDR3 is TGTGCCAGCGGGGGGACAGGTAACACCGGGGAGCTGTTTTTT.

J is TRBJ1-2 and V is TRBV5-6; a possible D gene is TRBD1 (6 bases). CDR3 length: 17 residues. Trimming pared 2 bases from V and 6 bases from J, leaving 23 bases between. Germline assignment: CDR1 SGHDT and CDR2 YYEEEE. The CDR3 region has the DNA TGTGCCAGCAGCTTCGGGTACCGCGGGGGCGCCAGGAATGGCTACACCTTC. It specifies CASSFGYRGGARNGYTF. Drawing the rest from reference TRBV5-6 and TRBJ1-2, the complete variable domain is DAGVTQSPTHLIKTRGQQVTLRCSPKSGHDTVSWYQQALGQGPQFIFQYYEEEERQRGNFPDRFSGHQFPNYSSELNVNALLLGDSALYLCASSFGYRGGARNGYTFGSGTRLTVV.

The V call is TRBV7-2, the J call TRBJ2-7; 10 bases line up with TRBD2. Germline loops: CDR1 SGHTA, CDR2 FQGNSA. V lost 3 bases, J lost 5 bases, and 4 bases stayed unmatched. The CDR3 is 14 amino acids. CDR3 bases: TGTGCCAGCAGCTTCAGCGGGAGGGCCCACGAGCAGTACTTC. Translating gives CASSFSGRAHEQYF.

This clone qualifies as medium-sized. This sequence joins TRBV19 and TRBJ1-5; D possibly corresponds to TRBD1 (5 bases). V was clipped by 3 bases and J by 3 bases, with 9 bases between them. The germline V gene encodes CDR1 LNHDA and CDR2 SQIVND (reference sequence). This CDR3 has 14 amino acids. The DNA for the CDR3 is TGTGCCAGTAGTATTCAGGGACCCAATCAGCCCCAGCATTTT. Amino acids: CASSIQGPNQPQHF.

This sequence joins TRBV11-2 and TRBJ2-6; D not certain. Between the trimmed V and J ends, which lost 3 bases and 2 bases, there was a span of 5 bases. This CDR3 is built from 14 residues. Germline CDR1 and CDR2: SGHAT and FQNNGV. CDR3 amino acids: CASSFGTGANVLTF. The CDR3 DNA is TGTGCCAGCAGCTTTGGGACTGGGGCCAACGTCCTGACTTTC. Full variable domain (rest looked up from reference TRBV11-2 and TRBJ2-6): EAGVAQSPRYKIIEKRQSVAFWCNPISGHATLYWYQQILGQGPKLLIQFQNNGVVDDSQLPKDRFSAERLKGVDSTLKIQPAKLEDSAVYLCASSFGTGANVLTFGAGSRLTVL.

Of note for this clone: At one of its ends the junction is not consistent with the germline gene, which may arise from a read error. This chain joins TRBV19 and TRBJ2-3; D is undetermined. Germline V gene lookup returns CDR1 LNHDA and CDR2 SQIVND (reference sequence). The CDR3 runs to 14 residues. This CDR3 is CASSRAGPTDTQYF. In nucleotides, the CDR3 is TGTGCCAGCAGTAGGGCAGGTCCGACAGATACGCAGTATTTT. The complete variable domain, with remaining parts taken from reference TRBV19 and TRBJ2-3, reads DGGITQSPKYLFRKEGQNVTLSCEQNLNHDAMYWYRQDPGQGLRLIYYSQIVNDFQKGDIAEGYSVSREKKESFPLTVTSAQKNPTAFYLCASSRAGPTDTQYFGPGTRLTVL.

This rearrangement joins TRBV27 to TRBJ1-1; 7 bases align to TRBD1. The V gene's germline CDR1 is MNHEY and CDR2 SMNVEV (reference sequence). V was pared by 4 bases and J by 3 bases, with 14 bases of the junction left unmatched. There are 17 residues in the CDR3. Here the CDR3 reads CASSYIKGAGVDTEAFF. CDR3 DNA: TGTGCCAGCAGTTATATCAAGGGGGCAGGGGTAGACACTGAAGCTTTCTTT.

V and J are TRBV5-1 and TRBJ2-5; 12 bases agree with TRBD1. The germline CDR1 and CDR2 sequences are SGHRS and YFSETQ. The CDR3 runs 16 residues. V shed 4 bases and J 4 bases; nucleotides not matched to a gene: 8. The CDR3 loop is CASSVAGTGGGETQYF. Written as DNA, the CDR3 is TGCGCCAGCAGCGTAGCCGGGACAGGGGGCGGAGAGACCCAGTACTTC.

The V and J genes are TRBV30 and TRBJ2-5, with D possibly matching TRBD1 (5 bases). The CDR3 contains 14 residues. Trimming removed 1 base at V and 4 bases at J, with 13 bases between. CDR1 GTSNPN and CDR2 SVGIG come from the germline V gene (reference sequence). The CDR3 here is CAWSAGRVRETQYF. The CDR3 nucleotides are TGTGCCTGGAGTGCCGGCAGGGTTCGAGAGACCCAGTACTTC.

The chain joins TRBV7-8 to TRBJ1-5, with 9 bases matching TRBD1. The CDR3 runs to 17 residues. The V gene's germline CDR1 is SGHVS and CDR2 FQNEAQ. Losses at the gene ends were 4 bases for V and 2 bases for J; bases not matched to a gene: 9. The CDR3 reads CASSSKTGGAGNQPQHF. CDR3 sequence (DNA): TGTGCCAGCAGCTCCAAAACAGGGGGCGCGGGCAATCAGCCCCAGCATTTT.

The rearrangement joins TRBV9 to TRBJ1-2; TRBD1 is a possible D gene (6 bases). CDR1 is SGDLS and CDR2 is YYNGEE in the germline V gene. CDR3 length: 13 residues. V gave up 2 bases and J gave up 8 bases, with 13 bases separating them. The CDR3: CASSVPGGGGYTF. The CDR3 DNA reads TGTGCCAGCAGCGTCCCCGGGGGGGGCGGCTACACCTTC.